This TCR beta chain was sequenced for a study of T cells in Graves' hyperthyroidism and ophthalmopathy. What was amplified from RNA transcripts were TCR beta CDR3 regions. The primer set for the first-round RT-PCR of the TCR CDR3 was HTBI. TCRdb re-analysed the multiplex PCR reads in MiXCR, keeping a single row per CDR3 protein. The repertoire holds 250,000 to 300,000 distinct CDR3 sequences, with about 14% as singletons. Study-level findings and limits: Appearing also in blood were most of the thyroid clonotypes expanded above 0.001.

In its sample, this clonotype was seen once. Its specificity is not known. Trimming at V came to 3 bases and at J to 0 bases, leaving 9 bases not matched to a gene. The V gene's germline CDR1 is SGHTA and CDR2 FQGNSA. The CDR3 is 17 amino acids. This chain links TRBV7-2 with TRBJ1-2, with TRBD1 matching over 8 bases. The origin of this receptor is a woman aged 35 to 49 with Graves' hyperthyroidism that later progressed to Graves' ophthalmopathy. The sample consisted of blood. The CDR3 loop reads CASSLGSGGYANYGYTF. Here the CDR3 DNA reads TGTGCCAGCAGCTTGGGATCAGGGGGCTACGCTAACTATGGCTACACCTTC. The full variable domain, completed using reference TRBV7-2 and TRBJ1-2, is GAGVSQSPSNKVTEKGKDVELRCDPISGHTALYWYRQSLGQGLEFLIYFQGNSAPDKSGLPSDRFSAERTGGSVSTLTIQRTQQEDSAVYLCASSLGSGGYANYGYTFGSGTRLTVV.